Listed below are T cell receptor beta chains from one sample, sequenced in a study of beta chain features in type 1 diabetes. Only in-frame clones appear in the TCRdb table, and some are missing; sequencing was by immunoSEQ multiplex PCR. Here the sample spans 970,000 or so clones, 15% to 20% being singletons. The sample was naive CD4+ T cells from blood. The receptors were sampled from a woman aged 18-29 years in good health. CDR3s include the opening cysteine and the closing phenylalanine or tryptophan. D genes are given only for firm matches. Only part of the rows carry a size: once, few, many, or a class if the clone is expanded.

V	J	size	D	CDR3
TRBV2	TRBJ2-3	few	.	CASKRTSLGMRTQYF
TRBV9	TRBJ1-2	.	.	CASSGPAREYGYTF
TRBV27	TRBJ2-4	few	.	CASSLRGGAGNIQYF
TRBV10-3	TRBJ2-1	.	TRBD2	CAISATSGGTYNEQFF
TRBV7-2	TRBJ2-5	.	TRBD2	CASSSGTSGRVWGTQYF
TRBV2	TRBJ2-6	few	.	CASSSGAGANVLTF
TRBV18	TRBJ2-5	few	.	CASSPPGGPKTQYF
TRBV27	TRBJ1-1	few	TRBD1	CASSRTTGFTEAFF
TRBV7-9	TRBJ2-7	.	.	CASSLNSGEQYF
TRBV28	TRBJ1-5	.	.	CASSLLHRVTQPQHF
TRBV28	TRBJ2-3	few	.	CASSLEGIGTDTQYF
TRBV9	TRBJ2-5	few	.	CASSATPRGGETQYF
TRBV19	TRBJ2-1	.	TRBD2	CASSITPSSGSSNEQFF
TRBV18	TRBJ2-2	few	.	CASSPWTPNTGELFF
TRBV15	TRBJ2-4	.	.	CATSPLGAQILKNIQYF
TRBV28	TRBJ1-2	.	.	CASKKGVDYGYTF
TRBV7-2	TRBJ1-2	.	.	CASIDQPGRLGTNYGYTF
TRBV5-1	TRBJ2-2	few	TRBD1	CASSIRQGPGELFF
TRBV5-6	TRBJ2-3	few	.	CASRASLWGFTDTQYF
TRBV7-2	TRBJ2-5	.	.	CASSTRDWQETQYF
TRBV7-9	TRBJ2-3	few	TRBD2	CASSTKTSLGTDTQYF
TRBV5-6	TRBJ1-4	.	.	CASSLQGNNEKLFF
TRBV28	TRBJ2-7	.	TRBD2	CASRGLAGGYEQYF
TRBV7-3	TRBJ1-2	.	TRBD1	CASSHDRESGYTF
TRBV20-1	TRBJ2-1	few	.	CSASPGDEQFF
TRBV18	TRBJ2-2	.	.	CASSTQNTGELFF
TRBV4-1	TRBJ2-1	once	.	CASSQDFHPGQQFF
TRBV27	TRBJ1-1	few	.	CASRDLLGSSTEAFF
TRBV7-2	TRBJ2-2	few	.	CASSRDTHPTGELFF
TRBV6-6	TRBJ2-7	few	.	CASSYSTRSYEQYF
TRBV11-2	TRBJ2-4	few	TRBD2	CASSHTPETSGRGMKYF
TRBV5-1	TRBJ2-1	.	TRBD2	CASSLAGGVNEQFF
TRBV29-1	TRBJ2-5	.	TRBD2	CSVDSGDETQYF
TRBV25-1	TRBJ2-7	.	.	CASSESSGLREQYF
TRBV7-9	TRBJ2-1	few	.	CASTQSLSYNEQFF
TRBV5-1	TRBJ2-1	few	.	CASSTVGGNEQFF
TRBV19	TRBJ1-5	few	.	CASSPRDNQPQHF
TRBV7-2	TRBJ1-5	few	.	CASSSRDSNQPQHF
TRBV4-2	TRBJ2-3	few	TRBD1	CASSLGDRGLDTQYF
TRBV7-2	TRBJ2-1	few	.	CASSLLTSYNEQFF
TRBV19	TRBJ2-2	.	.	CASSTAPYNTGELFF
TRBV4-2	TRBJ1-4	.	TRBD1	CASSQIQTGGNEKLFF
TRBV7-3	TRBJ2-5	few	.	CASSSQGAHQETQYF
TRBV2	TRBJ2-1	few	.	CASSEAITYYNEQFF
TRBV7-2	TRBJ2-2	few	.	CASSSSTGELFF
TRBV2	TRBJ2-5	.	.	CASSQGDLETQYF